Each of the 30 T cell receptor beta chains below was sequenced from the same sample in a study of blood T cell repertoires in COVID-19 (dated by TCRdb to the early 2020s). Libraries were prepared through the immunoSEQ multiplex PCR assay. Drawn from immuneACCESS, this table holds only the in-frame rearrangements with V and J called that TCRdb kept. Clones are partly lost; checked studies trace under half to an unresolved V gene and leave the rest unexplained. The sample contains some 99,000 clones, approximately 90% of them found a single time. Around 1.1% of the sample rests with the top ten. The sample taken for sequencing was peripheral blood. All receptors derive from a human donor in a cohort sampled during active COVID-19.

The chain joins TRBV5-1 to TRBJ2-7; 7 nucleotides line up with TRBD1. The junction had 6 bases not matched to a gene; V was cut back by 3 bases and J by 3 bases. Germline V gene data show CDR1 as SGHRS and CDR2 as YFSETQ. This CDR3 spans 14 amino acids. The CDR3 sequence: CASSYRQGDYEQYF. DNA of the CDR3: TGCGCCAGCAGCTACCGCCAGGGGGACTACGAGCAGTACTTC.

The chain is built from TRBV2 and TRBJ2-7; maybe TRBD1 (6 bases). The CDR3 is made up of 15 amino acids. Between the trimmed V and J ends, which lost 6 bases and 0 bases, there was a span of 15 bases. The germline CDR1 and CDR2 sequences are SNHLY and FYNNEI. CDR3 in amino acids: CASSLDGQSSYEQYF. CDR3 DNA: TGTGCCAGCAGCTTGGACGGACAGAGCTCCTACGAGCAGTACTTC.

The CDR3 loop reads CASSYKANTEAFF. The CDR3 DNA is TGTGCCAGCAGTTATAAAGCGAACACTGAAGCTTTCTTT. This rearrangement joins TRBV7-3 to TRBJ1-1; D gene ambiguous. CDR3 size: 13 residues. Germline CDR1 and CDR2: SGHTA and FQGTGA. Trimming took off 6 bases at V and 1 base at J, with 9 bases between the two ends.

This clone has only a few counts. This sequence joins TRBV24-1 and TRBJ2-3; 10 bases agree with TRBD1. The V segment lost 5 bases and the J segment 3 bases; nucleotides outside the gene matches: 4. Germline CDR1 is KGHDR and CDR2 is SFDVKD. This CDR3 comprises 15 residues. CDR3 DNA sequence: TGTGCCACCAGTGTAGGGACAGGGGTTACAGATACGCAGTATTTT. Translation gives CATSVGTGVTDTQYF.

The chain has TRBV29-1 and TRBJ2-7, with D unclear. CDR3 size: 11 residues. The V end was cut by 3 bases, the J end by 5 bases, with 8 bases between. Per the germline V gene, CDR1 is SQVTM and CDR2 is ANQGSEA. The chain's CDR3 is CSVDRLHEQYF. As DNA, the CDR3 is TGCAGCGTTGACAGGTTGCACGAGCAGTACTTC.

This clone was counted a few times. The chain links TRBV7-9 to TRBJ2-7; TRBD2 matches at 11 bases. J was trimmed by 2 bases and V by 4 bases; bases with no gene match: 4. Per the germline V gene, CDR1 is SEHNR and CDR2 is FQNEAQ (reference sequence). The CDR3 contains 15 residues. The CDR3 reads CASSSNSGRAYEQYF. As DNA, the CDR3 is TGTGCCAGCAGCTCCAATAGCGGGAGGGCCTACGAGCAGTACTTC.

The chain uses TRBV3-1 (or the pseudogene TRBV3-2) and TRBJ2-5; 13 nucleotides agree with TRBD2. The germline CDR1 and CDR2 sequences are LGHDT and YNNKEL (reference sequence). The CDR3 is 15 amino acids. Trimming removed 5 bases from V and 6 bases from J; junction bases left unmatched: 6. CDR3 DNA: TGTGCCAGCAGCTCAACTAGCGGGGGGGCAAAGACCCAGTACTTC. Translating it yields CASSSTSGGAKTQYF.

The chain joins TRBV5-1 to TRBJ2-7, with 8 bases matching TRBD1. CDR3 length equals 15 residues. V lost 2 bases, J lost 6 bases, and 10 bases stayed unmatched. Germline-derived CDR1 and CDR2 are SGHRS and YFSETQ. The CDR3 spells CASSFGQGARREQYF. The CDR3 DNA reads TGCGCCAGCAGCTTCGGACAGGGAGCAAGGCGCGAGCAGTACTTC.

The chain carries TRBV10-3 and TRBJ2-3, with 7 bases fitting TRBD1. Germline lookup yields CDR1 ENHRY and CDR2 SYGVKD. CDR3 length: 15 residues. V gave up 2 bases and J gave up 3 bases; unmatched junction bases: 5. CDR3 sequence (DNA): TGTGCCATCAGTGAGGGGACAGAAATTACAGATACGCAGTATTTT. Its protein product is CAISEGTEITDTQYF.

V and J are TRBV10-3 and TRBJ2-3; D perhaps matches TRBD2 (6 bases). V gave up 4 bases and J gave up 2 bases, with 13 bases separating them. In germline, CDR1 is ENHRY, CDR2 SYGVKD. The CDR3 length is 15 residues. The CDR3 DNA sequence: TGTGCCATCAGTGCGACGGGGGTCCCCACAGATACGCAGTATTTT. Protein sequence: CAISATGVPTDTQYF.

The chain has TRBV18 and TRBJ2-1; 8 bases align to TRBD2. The CDR3 length is 16 residues. Looked up from germline, CDR1 is KGHSH and CDR2 is LQKENI. V lost 2 bases and J lost 2; bases outside the gene matches: 5. The CDR3 region is CASSPDLAGTYNEQFF. The CDR3 DNA reads TGTGCCAGCTCACCAGATCTAGCGGGTACCTACAATGAGCAGTTCTTC.

The chain recombines TRBV3-1 (or the pseudogene TRBV3-2) with TRBJ1-1; possible D gene TRBD1, 6 bases. Trimming pared 3 bases from V and 1 base from J, leaving 15 bases between. The CDR3 consists of 16 residues. Germline V gene data show CDR1 as LGHDT and CDR2 as YNNKEL (reference sequence). The CDR3 spells CASSHGRRGGNTEAFF. The CDR3 DNA sequence: TGTGCCAGCAGCCACGGGAGGAGGGGGGGGAACACTGAAGCTTTCTTT.

Written as DNA, the CDR3 is TGCGCCAGCTGCCGAGCGGGAAATGGTGAGCAGTACTTC. Translation gives CASCRAGNGEQYF. V gene TRBV10-1 combines with J gene TRBJ2-7, with 7 bases fitting TRBD2. Unmatched junction bases numbered 11, after V lost 8 bases and J lost 7 bases. The length of the CDR3 is 13 residues. Germline loops: CDR1 WNHNN, CDR2 SYGVQD (reference sequence).

The chain carries TRBV4-2 and TRBJ2-2; 7 nucleotides match TRBD2. CDR1 LGHNA and CDR2 YNFKEQ come from the germline V gene. The CDR3 spans 16 residues. The V and J ends lost 1 base and 0 bases, in that order; junction bases with no gene match: 2. The CDR3 region is CASSQGLAANTGELFF. In DNA form, the CDR3 reads TGTGCCAGCAGCCAAGGTCTAGCGGCGAACACCGGGGAGCTGTTTTTT.

The V and J genes are TRBV10-1 and TRBJ2-7, with 9 nucleotides matching TRBD2. This CDR3 region has 13 residues. Unmatched junction bases numbered 5, after V lost 7 bases and J lost 4 bases. The V gene's germline CDR1 is WNHNN and CDR2 SYGVQD (reference sequence). CDR3 coding DNA: TGCGCCAGCAATGGACTAGCGAAGTACGAGCAGTACTTC. It translates to CASNGLAKYEQYF.

The rearrangement links TRBV6-2 or TRBV6-3 to TRBJ1-3; D gene uncertain. Trimming left V 0 bases short and J 1 base short, with 7 bases between. Per the germline V gene, CDR1 is MNHEY and CDR2 is SVGEGT. CDR3 length equals 15 residues. This CDR3 is CASSYSPGSGNTIYF. The CDR3 nucleotides are TGTGCCAGCAGTTACTCTCCGGGATCTGGAAACACCATATATTTT.

The chain uses TRBV7-9 and TRBJ2-2, with 8 bases matching TRBD2. The ends lost 4 bases at V and 3 bases at J; junction bases unmatched: 7. Germline V gives CDR1 SEHNR, CDR2 FQNEAQ (reference sequence). This CDR3 region has 16 residues. CDR3 sequence reads: CASSYRGGPDTGELFF. The CDR3 bases are TGTGCCAGCAGCTACCGGGGGGGCCCGGACACCGGGGAGCTGTTTTTT. Based on the CDR3 plus reference TRBV7-9 and TRBJ2-2, the full variable domain is DTGVSQNPRHKITKRGQNVTFRCDPISEHNRLYWYRQTLGQGPEFLTYFQNEAQLEKSRLLSDRFSAERPKGSFSTLEIQRTEQGDSAMYLCASSYRGGPDTGELFFGEGSRLTVL.

J is TRBJ2-5 and V is TRBV7-3; 7 bases line up with TRBD2. V lost 3 bases, J lost 5 bases, and 3 bases stayed unmatched. This CDR3 contains 13 residues. From germline, CDR1 is SGHTA and CDR2 FQGTGA. CDR3 coding DNA: TGTGCCAGCAGCTTTAGCGGGTGGGAGACCCAGTACTTC. This sequence encodes CASSFSGWETQYF.

CDR3 amino acids: CSVVREGIADTQYF. The CDR3 bases are TGCAGCGTTGTCAGGGAGGGGATCGCAGATACGCAGTATTTT. This rearrangement joins TRBV29-1 to TRBJ2-3; 7 bases align to TRBD2. This CDR3 is built from 14 residues. Trimming took 4 bases from V and 4 from J; bases not matched to a gene: 8. The V gene's germline CDR1 is SQVTM and CDR2 ANQGSEA.

The J gene is TRBJ1-2, the V gene TRBV28, with D unresolved. This CDR3 spans 14 amino acids. Germline V CDR1 and CDR2: MDHEN, SYDVKM. Trimming pared 3 bases from V and 7 bases from J, leaving 15 bases between. The chain's CDR3 is CASSFVAVHGGYTF. Here the CDR3 DNA reads TGTGCCAGCAGTTTCGTCGCGGTACACGGTGGCTACACCTTC.

DNA for the CDR3: TGTGCCAGCAGCTCTGGGACAGTCTTAGGAGGCAATCAGCCCCAGCATTTT. As protein: CASSSGTVLGGNQPQHF. The chain carries TRBV5-8 and TRBJ1-5; TRBD1 matches 7 bases. Trimming cost V 3 bases and J 2 bases; bases outside gene matches: 11. Germline CDR1 is SGHTS and CDR2 is YDEGEE. This CDR3 contains 17 residues.

The chain combines TRBV7-8 with TRBJ2-3; tentatively, D is TRBD2 (7 bases). The CDR3 runs 19 residues. V was pared by 3 bases and J by 2 bases, with 24 bases between. Germline V gene data show CDR1 as SGHVS and CDR2 as FQNEAQ. CDR3 DNA sequence: TGTGCCAGCAGCTTTCCTGTCCCGTCGCGGGGGACAATCACAGATACGCAGTATTTT. It specifies CASSFPVPSRGTITDTQYF. Full variable domain (missing parts from reference TRBV7-8 and TRBJ2-3): GAGVSQSPRYKVAKRGQDVALRCDPISGHVSLFWYQQALGQGPEFLTYFQNEAQLDKSGLPSDRFFAERPEGSVSTLKIQRTQQEDSAVYLCASSFPVPSRGTITDTQYFGPGTRLTVL.

DNA for the CDR3: TGTGCCAGCAGCTTAGTCCGAGGGGGCTACAATGAGCAGTTCTTC. Translated: CASSLVRGGYNEQFF. The gene calls are TRBV7-8 and TRBJ2-1; tentatively, D is TRBD1 (6 bases). Trimming shortened V by 1 base and J by 3 bases, and 10 bases separated the two germline ends. This CDR3 has 15 residues. Germline loops: CDR1 SGHVS, CDR2 FQNEAQ.

The chain combines TRBV9 with TRBJ2-1; 7 bases fit TRBD1. This CDR3 region has 17 residues. V lost 4 bases to trimming and J lost 7 bases; unmatched junction nucleotides: 17. Per germline, CDR1 SGDLS and CDR2 YYNGEE. CDR3 sequence: CASSQHPGQGVANEQFF. Written as DNA, the CDR3 is TGTGCCAGCAGCCAACACCCTGGGCAGGGGGTGGCGAATGAGCAGTTCTTC.

The chain links TRBV9 to TRBJ2-2; the D gene is possibly TRBD1 (6 bases). The CDR3 length is 16 residues. Germline CDR1 is SGDLS and CDR2 is YYNGEE. V was trimmed by 0 bases and J by 1 base, leaving 10 bases between them. CDR3 sequence reads: CASSVVRGVNTGELFF. The CDR3, as DNA: TGTGCCAGCAGCGTAGTCAGGGGCGTGAACACCGGGGAGCTGTTTTTT. The variable domain in full, with the rest retrieved from reference TRBV9 and TRBJ2-2, is DSGVTQTPKHLITATGQRVTLRCSPRSGDLSVYWYQQSLDQGLQFLIQYYNGEERAKGNILERFSAQQFPDLHSELNLSSLELGDSALYFCASSVVRGVNTGELFFGEGSRLTVL.

The chain has TRBV5-1 and TRBJ2-1; no reliable D call. The CDR3 sequence is 13 residues long. The germline V gene has CDR1 SGHRS and CDR2 YFSETQ. Trimming took off 1 base at V and 2 bases at J, with 4 bases between the two ends. The chain's CDR3 is CASSLNTYNEQFF. In DNA form, the CDR3 reads TGCGCCAGCAGCTTGAACACCTACAATGAGCAGTTCTTC. Together with reference TRBV5-1 and TRBJ2-1, the CDR3 gives the full variable domain: KAGVTQTPRYLIKTRGQQVTLSCSPISGHRSVSWYQQTPGQGLQFLFEYFSETQRNKGNFPGRFSGRQFSNSRSEMNVSTLELGDSALYLCASSLNTYNEQFFGPGTRLTVL.

The chain uses TRBV5-4 and TRBJ2-1; D not resolved. Trimming took off 0 bases at V and 0 bases at J, with 10 bases between the two ends. CDR3 length equals 16 residues. The germline CDR1 and CDR2 sequences are SGHNT and YYREEE (reference sequence). Written as DNA, the CDR3 is TGTGCCAGCAGCTTGGCAGCGACCAGCTCCTACAATGAGCAGTTCTTC. Translating it yields CASSLAATSSYNEQFF.

The chain recombines TRBV19 with TRBJ2-1; TRBD2 agrees at 10 bases. CDR1 and CDR2 from the germline V gene are LNHDA and SQIVND (reference sequence). J gave up 5 bases and V 0 bases, and 16 bases lay outside the gene matches. This CDR3 spans 20 amino acids. DNA for the CDR3: TGTGCCAGTAGTATAGAGGGCCCCCTAAGCGGGAGGGTTGGCGACAATGAGCAGTTCTTC. Amino acid sequence: CASSIEGPLSGRVGDNEQFF. The entire variable domain, with the rest obtained from reference TRBV19 and TRBJ2-1, is as follows: DGGITQSPKYLFRKEGQNVTLSCEQNLNHDAMYWYRQDPGQGLRLIYYSQIVNDFQKGDIAEGYSVSREKKESFPLTVTSAQKNPTAFYLCASSIEGPLSGRVGDNEQFFGPGTRLTVL.

The chain recombines TRBV19 with TRBJ2-3; 11 nucleotides agree with TRBD2. CDR3 size: 16 residues. The germline V gene encodes CDR1 LNHDA and CDR2 SQIVND (reference sequence). The trim removed 6 bases at V and 0 bases at J, leaving 5 bases unmatched. CDR3 region: CASRTGLAVSTDTQYF. The CDR3 nucleotides read TGTGCCAGTAGGACGGGACTAGCGGTTAGCACAGATACGCAGTATTTT. The full variable domain, completed using reference TRBV19 and TRBJ2-3, is DGGITQSPKYLFRKEGQNVTLSCEQNLNHDAMYWYRQDPGQGLRLIYYSQIVNDFQKGDIAEGYSVSREKKESFPLTVTSAQKNPTAFYLCASRTGLAVSTDTQYFGPGTRLTVL.

Points on this clone: The junction does not match germline at one end; this may be a read error. The V and J genes are TRBV6-6 and TRBJ1-5, with 7 nucleotides matching TRBD1. Per the germline V gene, CDR1 is MNHNY and CDR2 is SVGAGI (reference sequence). CDR3 length: 14 amino acids. The CDR3 region is CASRYSDRDQPQHF. CDR3 DNA: TGTGCCAGCAGATACTCCGACAGGGATCAGCCCCAGCATTTT.